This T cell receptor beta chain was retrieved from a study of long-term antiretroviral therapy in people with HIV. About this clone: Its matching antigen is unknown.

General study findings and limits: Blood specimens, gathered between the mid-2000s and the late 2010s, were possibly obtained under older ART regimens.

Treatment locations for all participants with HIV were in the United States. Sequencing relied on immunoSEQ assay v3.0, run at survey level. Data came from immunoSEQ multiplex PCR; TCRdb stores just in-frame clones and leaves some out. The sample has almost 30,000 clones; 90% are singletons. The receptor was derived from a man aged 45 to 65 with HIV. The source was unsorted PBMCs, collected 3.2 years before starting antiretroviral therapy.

CDR3 bases: TGCAGCGTTTGGGGGCTTGGGGACACCGGGGAGCTGTTTTTT. It specifies CSVWGLGDTGELFF. V gene TRBV29-1 combines with J gene TRBJ2-2; D might be TRBD1 (6 bases). Trimming took 5 bases from V and 3 from J, leaving 13 bases between them. Germline CDR1 and CDR2: SQVTM and ANQGSEA. The CDR3 totals 14 residues.